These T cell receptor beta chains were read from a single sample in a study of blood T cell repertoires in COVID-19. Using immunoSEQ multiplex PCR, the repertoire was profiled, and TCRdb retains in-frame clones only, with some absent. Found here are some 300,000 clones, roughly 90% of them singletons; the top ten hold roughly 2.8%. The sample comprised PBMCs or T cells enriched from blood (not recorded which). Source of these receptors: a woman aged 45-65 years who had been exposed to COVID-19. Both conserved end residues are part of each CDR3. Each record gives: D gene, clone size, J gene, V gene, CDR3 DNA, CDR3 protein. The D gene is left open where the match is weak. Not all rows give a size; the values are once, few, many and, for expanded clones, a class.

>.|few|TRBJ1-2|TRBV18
TGTGCCAGCTCACCGGCGGGGGCGGATAACTATGGCTACACCTTC
CASSPAGADNYGYTF
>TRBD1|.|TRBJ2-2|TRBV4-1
TGCGCCAGCAACCGGGACAGGGTGGGCACCGGGGAGCTGTTTTTT
CASNRDRVGTGELFF
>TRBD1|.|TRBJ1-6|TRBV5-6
TGTGCCAGCAGCTTGTCAGGGGGCGCAGGTTCACCCCTCCACTTT
CASSLSGGAGSPLHF
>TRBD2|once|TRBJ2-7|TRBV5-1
TGCGCCAGCAGCTTGCCGGGAGGGGTCTCCTACGAGCAGTACTTC
CASSLPGGVSYEQYF
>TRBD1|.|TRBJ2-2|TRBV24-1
TGTGCCGCCGGACAGGGGGCCGGCGGGGAGCTGTTTTTT
CAAGQGAGGELFF
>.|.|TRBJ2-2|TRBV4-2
TGTGCCAGCAGCCCGGAGGGTGGTGCCGGGGAGCTGTTTTTT
CASSPEGGAGELFF
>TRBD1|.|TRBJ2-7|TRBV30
TGTGCCTGGTCGTGGGTACGGCGCCAGGGGGCGTCAGGGCAGTACTTC
CAWSWVRRQGASGQYF
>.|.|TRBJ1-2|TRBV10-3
TGTGCCATCAGTGAGACAGAGGGCGGCTACACCTTC
CAISETEGGYTF
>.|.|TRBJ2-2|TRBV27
TGTGCCAGCAGTTTTGAGGTGAACACCGGGGAGCTGTTTTTT
CASSFEVNTGELFF
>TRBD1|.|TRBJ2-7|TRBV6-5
TGTGCCAGCAGGGTGGGGACAGCGCTCTCCTACGAGCAGTACTTC
CASRVGTALSYEQYF
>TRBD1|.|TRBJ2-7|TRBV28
TGTGCCACCGAAATGACAGGGGGTGAGTACGAGCAGTACTTC
CATEMTGGEYEQYF
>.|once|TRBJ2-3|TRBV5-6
TGTGCCAGCAGCGTGGTCCGAGCCGGGGGTAGGGGAGATACGCAGTATTTT
CASSVVRAGGRGDTQYF
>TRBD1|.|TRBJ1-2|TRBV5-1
TGCGCCAGCAGCTTGGAAGGACAGGTTTATGGCTACACCTTC
CASSLEGQVYGYTF
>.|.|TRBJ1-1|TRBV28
TGTGCCAGCAGAAAGCCCCCAGGGAAAGGGGCGATGAACACTGAAGCTTTCTTT
CASRKPPGKGAMNTEAFF
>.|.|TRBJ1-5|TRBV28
TGTGCCAGCAGCCGTGGAGGGGCCAGCAATCAGCCCCAGCATTTT
CASSRGGASNQPQHF
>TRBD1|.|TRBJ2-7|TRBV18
TGTGCCAGCTCATACGACAGGGGGCTTCGGGAGCAGTACTTC
CASSYDRGLREQYF
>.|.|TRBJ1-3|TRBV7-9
TGTGCCAGCAGCGCCCAGGGGACGGAATCTGGAAACACCATATATTTT
CASSAQGTESGNTIYF
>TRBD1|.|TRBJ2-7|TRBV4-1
TGCGCCAGCAGCCAAAGGACAGGGAGTAGCTACGAGCAGTACTTC
CASSQRTGSSYEQYF
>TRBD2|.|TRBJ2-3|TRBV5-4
TGTGCCAGCAGCTTGGGGGAGGGCAGTATTATTTTT
CASSLGEGSIIF
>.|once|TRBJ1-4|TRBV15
TGTGCCACCAGTACTGGGAGGGCCCCTAATGAAAAACTGTTTTTT
CATSTGRAPNEKLFF
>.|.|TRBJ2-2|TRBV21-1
TGTGCCAGCAGCACCCCTAGCGTCTCGAACACCGGGGAGCTGTTTTTT
CASSTPSVSNTGELFF
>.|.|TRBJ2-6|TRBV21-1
TGTGCCAGCAGCAAAGTAGAGCGACTTACTGGGGCCAACGTCCTGACTTTC
CASSKVERLTGANVLTF
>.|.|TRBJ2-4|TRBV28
TGTGCCAGCAGTTACCCAGGGGATTGGCACTTC
CASSYPGDWHF
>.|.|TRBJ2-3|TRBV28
TGTGCCAGCCCGCCCACAGGACGACAGACAAACACAGATACGCAGTATTTT
CASPPTGRQTNTDTQYF
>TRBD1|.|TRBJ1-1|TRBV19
TGTGCCAGTAGTATAGTCGGACAGGGGGCTTTTCTGACTGAAGCTTTCTTT
CASSIVGQGAFLTEAFF
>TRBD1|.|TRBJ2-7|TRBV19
TGTGCCAGTAGTCTTAGGACAGGCTACGAGCAGTACTTC
CASSLRTGYEQYF
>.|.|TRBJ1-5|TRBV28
TGTGCCAGCAGTGGCCCCCCCAACAGCAATCAGCCCCAGCATTTT
CASSGPPNSNQPQHF
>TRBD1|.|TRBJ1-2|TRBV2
TGTGCCAGCAGCAGGACAGGGGGCGTCTATGGCTACACCTTC
CASSRTGGVYGYTF
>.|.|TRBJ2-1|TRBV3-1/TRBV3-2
TGTGCCAGCAGCCAAGCTCAGGACGGGGTTTCCTACAATGAGCAGTTCTTC
CASSQAQDGVSYNEQFF
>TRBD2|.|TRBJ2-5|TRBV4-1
TGCGCCAGCAGCCAAGAGGGGACTAGCGTTGGGGAGACCCAGTACTTC
CASSQEGTSVGETQYF
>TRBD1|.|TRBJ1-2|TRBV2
TGTGCCAGCAGTGGGGACAGCCGGGGGTATGGCTACACCTTC
CASSGDSRGYGYTF
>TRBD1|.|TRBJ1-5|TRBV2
TGTGCCAGCAAACAGACAGGGGACCAGCCCCAGCATTTT
CASKQTGDQPQHF
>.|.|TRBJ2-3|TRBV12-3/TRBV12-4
TGTGCCAGCCAGAGAACGACAACAGATACGCAGTATTTT
CASQRTTTDTQYF